Listed below are T cell receptor beta chains from one sample, sequenced in a study of identical twins. From the 5' RACE reads, TCRdb called clonotypes with MiXCR, one entry per CDR3 protein. The sample holds around 1.7 million distinct CDR3 sequences, roughly a third seen once. The specimen sequenced was cord blood. These receptors were collected from a newborn girl in good health. Both conserved end residues are part of each CDR3.

v_gene: TRBV20-1; j_gene: TRBJ2-3; CDR3aa: CSARDHVRRSGPDTQYF
v_gene: TRBV6-6; j_gene: -; CDR3aa: CASRPRTVDEQYF
v_gene: TRBV11-2; j_gene: TRBJ2-7; CDR3aa: CASSLVTAPSNEQYF
v_gene: TRBV28; j_gene: -; CDR3aa: CASSHPDYEQYF
v_gene: TRBV29-1; j_gene: TRBJ1-1; CDR3aa: CSVVVRGSVNTEAFF
v_gene: TRBV25-1; j_gene: TRBJ1-2; CDR3aa: CASSEQPGTGGYTF
v_gene: TRBV13; j_gene: -; CDR3aa: CASSLESWATNSYNEQYF
v_gene: TRBV11-2; j_gene: TRBJ2-3; CDR3aa: CASSLDVGTDTQYF
v_gene: TRBV21-1; j_gene: TRBJ2-7; CDR3aa: CASSKSMRDSYEQYF
v_gene: TRBV28; j_gene: TRBJ2-3; CDR3aa: CASSSPLAGSADTQYF
v_gene: TRBV28; j_gene: TRBJ2-7; CDR3aa: CASITGGGYEQYF
v_gene: TRBV20-1; j_gene: TRBJ1-1; CDR3aa: CSASKGFGDTEAFF
v_gene: TRBV9; j_gene: TRBJ2-1; CDR3aa: CASSVALGSYNEQFF
v_gene: TRBV6-5; j_gene: TRBJ2-1; CDR3aa: CASSSHPGLASSSYNEQFF
v_gene: TRBV5-5; j_gene: TRBJ1-4; CDR3aa: CASSLTGMDEKLFF
v_gene: TRBV6-1; j_gene: TRBJ2-1; CDR3aa: CASSESGGLSYNEQFF
v_gene: TRBV6-1; j_gene: TRBJ2-5; CDR3aa: CASSGTSVTETQYF
v_gene: TRBV6-5; j_gene: TRBJ1-5; CDR3aa: CASSYNLGSQPQHF
v_gene: TRBV27; j_gene: TRBJ2-5; CDR3aa: CASSFLGEGEQYF
v_gene: TRBV5-1; j_gene: TRBJ1-2; CDR3aa: CASSNTRQGNYGYTF
v_gene: TRBV12-3/TRBV12-4; j_gene: TRBJ2-5; CDR3aa: CASSPNSGTQYF
v_gene: TRBV4-1; j_gene: TRBJ2-1; CDR3aa: CASSQDEGAPIEQFF
v_gene: TRBV29-1; j_gene: TRBJ1-5; CDR3aa: CSVRSDGNQPQHF
v_gene: TRBV2; j_gene: TRBJ1-4; CDR3aa: CASSWDRESEKLFF
v_gene: TRBV5-1; j_gene: TRBJ1-2; CDR3aa: CASSSIGQGANYGYTF
v_gene: TRBV5-1; j_gene: TRBJ2-1; CDR3aa: CASSGYGRGLAGGVYNEQFF
v_gene: TRBV29-1; j_gene: TRBJ2-3; CDR3aa: CSVASGSRTDTQYF